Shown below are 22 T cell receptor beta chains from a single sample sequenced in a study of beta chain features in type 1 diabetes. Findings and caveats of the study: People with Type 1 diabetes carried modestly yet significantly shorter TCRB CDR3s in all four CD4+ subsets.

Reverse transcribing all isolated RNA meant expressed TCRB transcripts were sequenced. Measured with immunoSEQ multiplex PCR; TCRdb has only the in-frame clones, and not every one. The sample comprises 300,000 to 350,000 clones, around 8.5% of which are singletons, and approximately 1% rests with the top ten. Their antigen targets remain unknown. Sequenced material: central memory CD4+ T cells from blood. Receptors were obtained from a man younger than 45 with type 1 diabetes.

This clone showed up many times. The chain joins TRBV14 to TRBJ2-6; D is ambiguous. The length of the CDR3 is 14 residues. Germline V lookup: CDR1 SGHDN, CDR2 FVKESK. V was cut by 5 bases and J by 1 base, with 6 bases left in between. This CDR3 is CASSYKSGANVLTF. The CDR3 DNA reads TGTGCCAGCAGCTATAAGTCTGGGGCCAACGTCCTGACTTTC.

The CDR3 reads CASSQTVSDYGYTF. In DNA form, the CDR3 reads TGTGCCAGCTCACAGACAGTTTCTGATTATGGCTACACCTTC. This chain links TRBV18 with TRBJ1-2; possible D gene TRBD1, 5 bases. Trimming removed 4 bases from V and 5 bases from J, with 14 bases in between. The CDR3 length is 14 residues. The germline V gene encodes CDR1 KGHSH and CDR2 LQKENI. Filled out from reference TRBV18 and TRBJ1-2, the complete variable domain reads NAGVMQNPRHLVRRRGQEARLRCSPMKGHSHVYWYRQLPEEGLKFMVYLQKENIIDESGMPKERFSAEFPKEGPSILRIQQVVRGDSAAYFCASSQTVSDYGYTFGSGTRLTVV.

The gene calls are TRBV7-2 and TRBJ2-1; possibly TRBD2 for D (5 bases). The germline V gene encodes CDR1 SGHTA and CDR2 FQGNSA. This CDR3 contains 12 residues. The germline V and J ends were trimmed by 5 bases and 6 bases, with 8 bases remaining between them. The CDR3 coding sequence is TGTGCCAGCAGCACGGGGTCCAATGAGCAGTTCTTC. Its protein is CASSTGSNEQFF.

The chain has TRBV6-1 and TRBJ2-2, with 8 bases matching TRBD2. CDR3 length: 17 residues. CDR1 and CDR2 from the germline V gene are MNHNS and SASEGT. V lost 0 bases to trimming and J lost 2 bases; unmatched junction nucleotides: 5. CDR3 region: CASSEAFSGGNTGELFF. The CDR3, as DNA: TGTGCCAGCAGTGAAGCGTTCAGCGGGGGTAACACCGGGGAGCTGTTTTTT.

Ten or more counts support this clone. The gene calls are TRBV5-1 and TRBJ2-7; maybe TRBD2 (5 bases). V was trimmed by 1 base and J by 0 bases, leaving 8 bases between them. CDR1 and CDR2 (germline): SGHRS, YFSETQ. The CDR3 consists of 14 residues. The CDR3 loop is CASSLFTSSYEQYF. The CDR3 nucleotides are TGCGCCAGCAGCTTGTTCACTAGCTCCTACGAGCAGTACTTC.

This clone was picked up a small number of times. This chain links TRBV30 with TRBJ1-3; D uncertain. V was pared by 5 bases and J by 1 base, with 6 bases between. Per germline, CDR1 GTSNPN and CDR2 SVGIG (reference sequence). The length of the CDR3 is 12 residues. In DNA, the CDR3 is TGTGCCTGGTCCCTTTCTGGAAACACCATATATTTT. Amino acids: CAWSLSGNTIYF.

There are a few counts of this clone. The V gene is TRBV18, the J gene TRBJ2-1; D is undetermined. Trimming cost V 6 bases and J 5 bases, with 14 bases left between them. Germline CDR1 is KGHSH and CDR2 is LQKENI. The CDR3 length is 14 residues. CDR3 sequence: CASSTELSDNEQFF. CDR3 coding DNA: TGTGCCAGCTCGACCGAATTAAGCGACAATGAGCAGTTCTTC.

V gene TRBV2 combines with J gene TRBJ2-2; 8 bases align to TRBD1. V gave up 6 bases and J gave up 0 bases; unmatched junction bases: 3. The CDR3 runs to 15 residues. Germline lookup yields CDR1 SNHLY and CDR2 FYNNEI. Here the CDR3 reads CASRRQGPNTGELFF. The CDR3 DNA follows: TGTGCCAGCAGGCGACAGGGGCCGAACACCGGGGAGCTGTTTTTT.

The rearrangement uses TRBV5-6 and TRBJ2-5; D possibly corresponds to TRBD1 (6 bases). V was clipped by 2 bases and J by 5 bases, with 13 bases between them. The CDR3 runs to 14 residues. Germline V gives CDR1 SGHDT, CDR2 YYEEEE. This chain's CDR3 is CASSFNGQSETQYF. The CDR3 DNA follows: TGTGCCAGCAGCTTTAACGGACAGTCGGAGACCCAGTACTTC.

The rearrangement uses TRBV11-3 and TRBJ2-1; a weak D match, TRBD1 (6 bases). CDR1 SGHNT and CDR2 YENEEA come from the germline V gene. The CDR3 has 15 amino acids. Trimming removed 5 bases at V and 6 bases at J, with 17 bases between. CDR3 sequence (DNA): TGTGCCAGCAGCAGGGGGACAACCCAAGCCAATGAGCAGTTCTTC. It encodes CASSRGTTQANEQFF. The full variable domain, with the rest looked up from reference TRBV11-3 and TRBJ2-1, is EAGVVQSPRYKIIEKKQPVAFWCNPISGHNTLYWYLQNLGQGPELLIRYENEEAVDDSQLPKDRFSAERLKGVDSTLKIQPAELGDSAVYLCASSRGTTQANEQFFGPGTRLTVL.

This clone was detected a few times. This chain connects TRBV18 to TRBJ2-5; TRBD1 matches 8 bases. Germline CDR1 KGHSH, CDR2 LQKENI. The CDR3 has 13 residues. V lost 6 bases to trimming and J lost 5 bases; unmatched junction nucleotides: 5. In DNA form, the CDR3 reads TGTGCCAGCTCTGGACAGGGATGGGAGACCCAGTACTTC. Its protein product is CASSGQGWETQYF.

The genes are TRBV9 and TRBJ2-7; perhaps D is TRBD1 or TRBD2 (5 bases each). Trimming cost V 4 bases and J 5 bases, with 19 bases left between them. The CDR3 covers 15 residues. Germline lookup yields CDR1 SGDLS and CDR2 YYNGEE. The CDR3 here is CASSPGSGNRDEQYF. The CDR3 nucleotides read TGTGCCAGCAGCCCAGGGTCGGGGAATAGGGACGAGCAGTACTTC.

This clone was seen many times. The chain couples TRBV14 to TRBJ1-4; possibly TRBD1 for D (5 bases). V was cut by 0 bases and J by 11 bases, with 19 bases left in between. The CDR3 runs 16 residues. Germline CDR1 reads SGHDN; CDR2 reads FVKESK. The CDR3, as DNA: TGTGCCAGCAGCCAAGATTTTGAGGAACGGCGGGGGAAACTGTTTTTT. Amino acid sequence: CASSQDFEERRGKLFF.

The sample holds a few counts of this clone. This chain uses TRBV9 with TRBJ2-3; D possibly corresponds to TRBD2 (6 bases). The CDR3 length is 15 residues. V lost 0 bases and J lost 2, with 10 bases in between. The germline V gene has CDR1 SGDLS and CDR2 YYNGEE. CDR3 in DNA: TGTGCCAGCAGCGTAGGCGGCGGGAACACAGATACGCAGTATTTT. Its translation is CASSVGGGNTDTQYF.

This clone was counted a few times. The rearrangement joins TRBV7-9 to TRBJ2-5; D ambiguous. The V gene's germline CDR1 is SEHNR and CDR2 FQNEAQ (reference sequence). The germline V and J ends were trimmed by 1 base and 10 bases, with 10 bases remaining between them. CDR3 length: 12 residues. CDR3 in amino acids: CASSLGTSLQYF. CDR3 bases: TGTGCCAGCAGCTTAGGGACGTCTCTCCAGTACTTC.

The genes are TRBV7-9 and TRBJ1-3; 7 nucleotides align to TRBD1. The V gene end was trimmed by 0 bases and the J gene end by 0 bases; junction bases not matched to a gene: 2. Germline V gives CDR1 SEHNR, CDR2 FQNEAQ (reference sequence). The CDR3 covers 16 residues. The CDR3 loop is CASSLAGDSSGNTIYF. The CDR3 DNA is TGTGCCAGCAGCTTAGCGGGGGACAGCTCTGGAAACACCATATATTTT.

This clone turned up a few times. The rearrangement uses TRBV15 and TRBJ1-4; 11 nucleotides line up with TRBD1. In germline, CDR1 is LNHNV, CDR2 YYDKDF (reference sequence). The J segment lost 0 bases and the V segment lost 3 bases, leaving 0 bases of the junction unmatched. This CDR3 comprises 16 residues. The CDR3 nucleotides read TGTGCCACCAGCAGGGGACAGGGGGCAACTAATGAAAAACTGTTTTTT. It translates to CATSRGQGATNEKLFF.

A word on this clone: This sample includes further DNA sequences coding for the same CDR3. The CDR3 spells CASSLGTYGYTF. The CDR3 DNA reads as TGTGCCAGCAGCTTAGGCACTTATGGCTACACCTTC. This sequence joins TRBV7-9 and TRBJ1-2, with D unresolved. Germline V lookup: CDR1 SEHNR, CDR2 FQNEAQ (reference sequence). Deletions cut 1 base from V and 5 bases from J, with 5 bases between. This CDR3 has 12 residues. The variable domain in full, completed from reference TRBV7-9 and TRBJ1-2, reads DTGVSQNPRHKITKRGQNVTFRCDPISEHNRLYWYRQTLGQGPEFLTYFQNEAQLEKSRLLSDRFSAERPKGSFSTLEIQRTEQGDSAMYLCASSLGTYGYTFGSGTRLTVV.

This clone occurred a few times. This chain's CDR3 is CASSNGQGGTEAFF. CDR3 in DNA: TGTGCCAGCAGCAATGGACAGGGAGGGACTGAAGCTTTCTTT. V is TRBV11-2 and J is TRBJ1-1; 8 nucleotides align to TRBD1. Trimming cost V 5 bases and J 5 bases; bases outside gene matches: 7. The germline V gene encodes CDR1 SGHAT and CDR2 FQNNGV. The CDR3 extends over 14 amino acids.

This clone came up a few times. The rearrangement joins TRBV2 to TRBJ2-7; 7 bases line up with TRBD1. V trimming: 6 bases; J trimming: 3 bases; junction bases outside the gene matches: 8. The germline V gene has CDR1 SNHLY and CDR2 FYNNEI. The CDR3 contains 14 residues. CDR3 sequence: CASRRDSRYYEQYF. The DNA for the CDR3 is TGTGCCAGCAGACGGGACAGCCGCTACTACGAGCAGTACTTC.

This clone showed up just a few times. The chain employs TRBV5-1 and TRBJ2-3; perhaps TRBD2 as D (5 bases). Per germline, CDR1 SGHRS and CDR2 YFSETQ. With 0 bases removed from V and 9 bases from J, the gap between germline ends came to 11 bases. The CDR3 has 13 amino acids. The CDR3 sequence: CASSLVEGDTQYF. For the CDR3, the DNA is TGCGCCAGCAGCTTGGTTGAGGGAGACACGCAGTATTTT.

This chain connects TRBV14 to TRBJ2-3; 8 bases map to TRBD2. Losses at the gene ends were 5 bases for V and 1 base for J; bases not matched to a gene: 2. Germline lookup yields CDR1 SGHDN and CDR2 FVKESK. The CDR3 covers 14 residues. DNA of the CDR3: TGTGCCAGCAGCTTGCGGGGGGGCACAGATACGCAGTATTTT. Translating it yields CASSLRGGTDTQYF.